This T cell receptor beta chain was identified during a study of T cells after yellow fever vaccination. General observations from the study: Detected again after the booster were most primary-vaccination clones, at almost 97% CD4 and approximately 85% CD8. Weaker, the secondary response peaked sooner, at day 5 versus 15.

A remark on this clonotype: Its target is unknown.

Trimming stripped 2 bases from V and 4 bases from J, with 15 bases between. CDR3 length: 16 residues. Germline assignment: CDR1 SGHTA and CDR2 FQGNSA. TCR cDNA, made by 5'RACE template switching, carried an added universal primer site and UMIs. Each CDR3 protein gets one entry after TCRdb re-called the 5' RACE reads with MiXCR. In the table there are approximately 260,000 distinct CDR3 sequences, under 15% of which are singletons. Specimen: CD4+ T cells sorted from PBMCs, collected 45 days after the yellow fever booster vaccination. This receptor was identified in a man aged 25-40 years who received the YFV17D yellow fever vaccine. The chain has TRBV7-2 and TRBJ1-3; perhaps TRBD1 as D (5 bases). The CDR3 DNA reads as TGTGCCAGCAGCTTAAGTGCGGGGGATTCAGGAAACACCATATATTTT. Protein sequence: CASSLSAGDSGNTIYF. The variable domain in full, with the rest retrieved from reference TRBV7-2 and TRBJ1-3, is GAGVSQSPSNKVTEKGKDVELRCDPISGHTALYWYRQSLGQGLEFLIYFQGNSAPDKSGLPSDRFSAERTGGSVSTLTIQRTQQEDSAVYLCASSLSAGDSGNTIYFGEGSWLTVV.